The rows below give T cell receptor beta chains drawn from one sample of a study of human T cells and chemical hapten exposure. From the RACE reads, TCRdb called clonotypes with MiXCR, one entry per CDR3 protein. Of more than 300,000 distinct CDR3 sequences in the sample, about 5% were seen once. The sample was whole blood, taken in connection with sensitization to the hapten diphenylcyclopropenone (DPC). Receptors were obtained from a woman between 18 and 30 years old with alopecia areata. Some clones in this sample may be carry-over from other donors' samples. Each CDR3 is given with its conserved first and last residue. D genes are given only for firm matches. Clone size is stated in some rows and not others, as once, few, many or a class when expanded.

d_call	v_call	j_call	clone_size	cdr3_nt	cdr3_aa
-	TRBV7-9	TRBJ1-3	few	TGTGCCAGCAGCTTTAGAGGGGAAGACACCATATATTTT	CASSFRGEDTIYF
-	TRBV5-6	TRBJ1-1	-	TGTGCCAGCGGAAAGGAGGTAGCTGAAGCTTTCTTT	CASGKEVAEAFF
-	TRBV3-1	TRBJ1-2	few	TGTGCCAGCAGCCAAGAAGCCTACAACCATGGCTACACCTTC	CASSQEAYNHGYTF
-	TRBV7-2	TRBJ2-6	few	TGTGCCAGCAGCTTCTCCGCCTCTGGGGCCAACGTCCTGACTTTC	CASSFSASGANVLTF
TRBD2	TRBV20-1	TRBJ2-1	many	TGCAGTGCTAGAGACCTTAGCGGGGGGGTTCTTAATGAGCAGTTCTTC	CSARDLSGGVLNEQFF
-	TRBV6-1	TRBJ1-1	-	TGTGCCAGCAGTGAACAGGGCAGAGTAGCTTTCTTT	CASSEQGRVAFF
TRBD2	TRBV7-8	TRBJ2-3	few	TGTGCCAGCAGCTTAGTCCAAAGCGGGGACAGCACAGATACGCAGTATTTT	CASSLVQSGDSTDTQYF
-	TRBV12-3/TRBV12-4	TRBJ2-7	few	TGTGCCAGCAGTTTTCGGTGGAAGGGTTACGAGCAGTACTTC	CASSFRWKGYEQYF
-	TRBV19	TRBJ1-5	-	TGTGCCAGTAGTATAGGGTCTTATAGCAATCAGCCCCAGCATTTT	CASSIGSYSNQPQHF
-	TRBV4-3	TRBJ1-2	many	TGCGCCAGCAGCCAAGATCGGGGGGCCTATGGCTACACCTTC	CASSQDRGAYGYTF
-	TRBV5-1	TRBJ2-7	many	TGCGCCAGCAGCCCGACCGCGGAGAGAAACTCCTACGAGCAGTACTTC	CASSPTAERNSYEQYF
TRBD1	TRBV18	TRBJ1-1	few	TGTGCCAGCTCACCGGGACAGGGGATCATGAACACTGAAGCTTTCTTT	CASSPGQGIMNTEAFF
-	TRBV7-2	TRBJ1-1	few	TGTGCCAGCAGCTTAGGCCAGACCATGAACACTGAAGCTTTCTTT	CASSLGQTMNTEAFF
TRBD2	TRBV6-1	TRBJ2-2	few	TGTGCCAGCAGTTCCCGCGGGGGGGACACCGGGGAGCTGTTTTTT	CASSSRGGDTGELFF
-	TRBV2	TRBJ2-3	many	TGTGCCAGCAGTGAAGAATATCTCGGAATGGGCACAGATACGCAGTATTTT	CASSEEYLGMGTDTQYF
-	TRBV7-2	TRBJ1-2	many	TGTGCCAGCAGCATGGATTTCGCTAACTATGGCTACACCTTC	CASSMDFANYGYTF
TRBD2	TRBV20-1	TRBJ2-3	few	TGCAGTGCTAGAGACCGGACTAGCGGGGGGTCGGCAGATACGCAGTATTTT	CSARDRTSGGSADTQYF
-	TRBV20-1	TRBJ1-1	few	TGCAGTGCTAGAGATCAACCCCCAGTACCCAGCTTT	CSARDQPPVPSF
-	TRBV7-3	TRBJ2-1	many	TGTGCCAGCAGCTTAATGGTCTACAATGAGCAGTTCTTC	CASSLMVYNEQFF
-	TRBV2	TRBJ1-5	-	TGTGCCAGCAGTGAAAGAAGACAGAGGCAGCCCCAGCATTTT	CASSERRQRQPQHF
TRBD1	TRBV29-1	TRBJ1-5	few	TGCAGCGTGAGGGACAGGGCAAGTCAGCCCCAGCATTTT	CSVRDRASQPQHF
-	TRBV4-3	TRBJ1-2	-	TGCGCCAGCAGCCAAGATGGGGTTCCCCTAGCTAACTATGGCTACACCTTC	CASSQDGVPLANYGYTF
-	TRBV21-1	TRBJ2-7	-	TGTGCCAGGGGGCGGAGCGAGCAGTACTTC	CARGRSEQYF
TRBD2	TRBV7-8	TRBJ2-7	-	TGTGCCAGCACTAGCGGGGTACCCACCTACGAGCAGTACTTC	CASTSGVPTYEQYF
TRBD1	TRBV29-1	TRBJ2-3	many	TGCAGCGCTCACCCCGCCAGGGGGCTAGGGGATACGCAGTATTTT	CSAHPARGLGDTQYF
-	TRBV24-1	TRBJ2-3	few	TGTGCCACCAGTGATTCCACAGATACGCAGTATTTT	CATSDSTDTQYF
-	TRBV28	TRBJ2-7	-	TGTGCCAGCAGTGACAGCCGAATGACAGAGAGCTCCTACGAGCAGTACTTC	CASSDSRMTESSYEQYF
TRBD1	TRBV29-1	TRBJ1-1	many	TGCAGCGTTTATCCAGGGGGCACTGAAGCTTTCTTT	CSVYPGGTEAFF
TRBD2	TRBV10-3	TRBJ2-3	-	TGTGCCATCAGCGCCACTAGCGGGGGGGCTGACACAGATACGCAGTATTTT	CAISATSGGADTDTQYF
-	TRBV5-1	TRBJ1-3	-	TGCGCCAGCAGCTTCCAGGGCCCTGGAAACACCATATATTTT	CASSFQGPGNTIYF
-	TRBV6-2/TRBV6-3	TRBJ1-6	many	TGTGCCAGCAGGGAAACCGGGCCCTACGATTCACCCCTCCACTTT	CASRETGPYDSPLHF
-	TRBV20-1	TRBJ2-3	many	TGCAGTGCTAGTAGGGGGGCGGGCACAGATACGCAGTATTTT	CSASRGAGTDTQYF
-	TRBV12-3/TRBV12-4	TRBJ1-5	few	TGTGCCAGCAGTTTTCTTCCAGGGGGCAATCAGCCCCAGCATTTT	CASSFLPGGNQPQHF
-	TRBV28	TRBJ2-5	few	TGTGCCAGCAGTTTACTGGGCAGAAAAAAAGAGACCCAGTACTTC	CASSLLGRKKETQYF
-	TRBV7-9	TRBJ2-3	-	TGTGCCAGCAGCCCCGGACATTCTAGCACAGATACGCAGTATTTT	CASSPGHSSTDTQYF
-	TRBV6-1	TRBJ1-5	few	TGTGCCAGCAGTGAACAGGGCCCCCGTCAGCCCCAGCATTTT	CASSEQGPRQPQHF
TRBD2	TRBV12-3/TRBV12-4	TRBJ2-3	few	TGTGCCAGCAGTTTGTTTAGCGGGGGGGCCGCAGATACGCAGTATTTT	CASSLFSGGAADTQYF
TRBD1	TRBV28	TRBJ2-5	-	TGTGCCAGCAGCACTGGACAGGCGGAAGAGACCCAGTACTTC	CASSTGQAEETQYF
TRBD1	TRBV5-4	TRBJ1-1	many	TGTGCCAGCAGCTCCCGGGACAGGGCTAACACTGAAGCTTTCTTT	CASSSRDRANTEAFF
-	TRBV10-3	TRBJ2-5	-	TGTGCCATCAGTGAGGATATAGGGACCCAGTACTTC	CAISEDIGTQYF
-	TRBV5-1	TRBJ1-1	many	TGCGCCAGCAGCTCGACGAACACTGAAGCTTTCTTT	CASSSTNTEAFF
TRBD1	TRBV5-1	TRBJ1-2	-	TGCGCCAGCAGCAGGACCCTCTCAACCGGGACAGGCGCCTATGGCTACACCTTC	CASSRTLSTGTGAYGYTF
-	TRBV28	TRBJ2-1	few	TGTGCCAGCAGTCCCCCGAGTTACAATGAGCAGTTCTTC	CASSPPSYNEQFF
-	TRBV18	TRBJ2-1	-	TGTGCCAGCTCAGAGGCCGCGAACTGGGGGGCCAATGAGCAGTTCTTC	CASSEAANWGANEQFF
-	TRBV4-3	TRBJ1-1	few	TGCGCCAGCAGCCAGGCGGACAGCTCCCCGGCGGCTGAAGCTTTCTTT	CASSQADSSPAAEAFF
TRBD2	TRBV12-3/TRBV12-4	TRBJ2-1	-	TGTGCCAGCAGTTCGCGGGGTAGCGGGGTACCATCCTACAATGAGCAGTTCTTC	CASSSRGSGVPSYNEQFF
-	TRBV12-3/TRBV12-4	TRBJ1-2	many	TGTGCCAGCAGTTCGGGCCGTTTAGGCTACACCTTC	CASSSGRLGYTF
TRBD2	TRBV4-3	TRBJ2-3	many	TGCGCCAGCAGCCCGAGCGGGGGGGCCGCAGATACGCAGTATTTT	CASSPSGGAADTQYF